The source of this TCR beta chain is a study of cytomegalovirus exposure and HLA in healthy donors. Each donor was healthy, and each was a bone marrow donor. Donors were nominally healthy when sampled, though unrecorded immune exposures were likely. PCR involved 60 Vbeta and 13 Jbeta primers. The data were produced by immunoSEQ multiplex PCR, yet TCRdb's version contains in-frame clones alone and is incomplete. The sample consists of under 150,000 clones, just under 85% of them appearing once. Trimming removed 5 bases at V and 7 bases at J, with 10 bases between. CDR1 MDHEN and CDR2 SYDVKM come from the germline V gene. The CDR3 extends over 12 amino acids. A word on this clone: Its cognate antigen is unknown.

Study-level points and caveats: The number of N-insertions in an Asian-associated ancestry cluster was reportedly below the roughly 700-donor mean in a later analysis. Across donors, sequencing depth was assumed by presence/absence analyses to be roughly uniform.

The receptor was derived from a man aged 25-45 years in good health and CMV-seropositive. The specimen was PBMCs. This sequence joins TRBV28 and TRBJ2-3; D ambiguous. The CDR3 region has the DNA TGTGCCAGCAGTCCCCGTGCGTATACGCAGTATTTT. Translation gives CASSPRAYTQYF.